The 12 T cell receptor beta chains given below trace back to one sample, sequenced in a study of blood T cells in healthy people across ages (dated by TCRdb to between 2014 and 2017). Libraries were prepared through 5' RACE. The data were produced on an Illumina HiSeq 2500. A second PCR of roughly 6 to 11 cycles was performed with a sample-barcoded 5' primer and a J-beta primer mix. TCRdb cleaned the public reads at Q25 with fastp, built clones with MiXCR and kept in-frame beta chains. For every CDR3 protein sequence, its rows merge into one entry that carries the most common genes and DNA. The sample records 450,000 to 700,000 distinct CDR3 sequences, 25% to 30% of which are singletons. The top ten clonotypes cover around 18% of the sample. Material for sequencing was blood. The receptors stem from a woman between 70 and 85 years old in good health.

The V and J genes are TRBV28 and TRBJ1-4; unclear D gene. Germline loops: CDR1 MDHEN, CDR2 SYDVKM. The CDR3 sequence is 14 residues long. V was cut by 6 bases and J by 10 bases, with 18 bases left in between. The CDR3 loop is CASRSGLLGGKLFF. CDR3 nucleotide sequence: TGTGCCAGCAGGTCGGGCCTCCTTGGAGGAAAACTGTTTTTT.

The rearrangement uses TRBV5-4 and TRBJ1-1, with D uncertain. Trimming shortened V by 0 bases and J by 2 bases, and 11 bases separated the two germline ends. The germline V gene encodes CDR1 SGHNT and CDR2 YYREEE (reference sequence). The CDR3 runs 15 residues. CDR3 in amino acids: CASSLAGRFNTEAFF. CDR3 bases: TGTGCCAGCAGCTTGGCGGGCAGGTTTAACACTGAAGCTTTCTTT.

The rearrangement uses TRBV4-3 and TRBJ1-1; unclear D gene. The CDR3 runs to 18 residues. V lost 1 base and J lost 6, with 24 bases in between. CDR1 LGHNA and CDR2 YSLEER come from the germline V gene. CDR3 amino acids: CASSQGVSRVGGSAEAFF. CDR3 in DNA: TGCGCCAGCAGCCAAGGGGTCTCGAGGGTTGGTGGAAGCGCTGAAGCTTTCTTT.

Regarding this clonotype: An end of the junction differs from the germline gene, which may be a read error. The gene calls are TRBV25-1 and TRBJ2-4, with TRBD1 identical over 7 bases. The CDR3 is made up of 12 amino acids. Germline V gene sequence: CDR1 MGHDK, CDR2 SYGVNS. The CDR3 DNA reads TGTGCCAGGAGACAGGGACAAAACATTCAGCACTTC. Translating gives CARRQGQNIQHF. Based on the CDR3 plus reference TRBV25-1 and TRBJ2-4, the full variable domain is EADIYQTPRYLVIGTGKKITLECSQTMGHDKMYWYQQDPGMELHLIHYSYGVNSTEKGDLSSESTVSRIRTEHFPLTLESARPSHTSQYLCARRQGQNIQHFGAGTRLSVL.

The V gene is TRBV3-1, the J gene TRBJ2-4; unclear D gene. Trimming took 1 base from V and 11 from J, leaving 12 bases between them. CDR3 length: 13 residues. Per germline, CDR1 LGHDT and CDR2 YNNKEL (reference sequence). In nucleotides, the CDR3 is TGTGCCAGCAGCCAAGGGAACAAGGCTTTTCAGTACTTC. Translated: CASSQGNKAFQYF.

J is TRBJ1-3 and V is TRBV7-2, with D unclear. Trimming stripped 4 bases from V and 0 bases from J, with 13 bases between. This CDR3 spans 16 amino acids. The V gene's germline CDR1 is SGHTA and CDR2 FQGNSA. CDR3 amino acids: CASSSGGSSSGNTIYF. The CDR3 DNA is TGTGCCAGCAGCTCCGGCGGCTCTAGCTCTGGAAACACCATATATTTT.

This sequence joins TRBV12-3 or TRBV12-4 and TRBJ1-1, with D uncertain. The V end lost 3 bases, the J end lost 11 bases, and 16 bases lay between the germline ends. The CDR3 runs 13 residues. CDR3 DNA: TGTGCCAGCAGTTTTTGGTCGAGCGCCTCGGCTTTCTTT. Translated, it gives CASSFWSSASAFF.

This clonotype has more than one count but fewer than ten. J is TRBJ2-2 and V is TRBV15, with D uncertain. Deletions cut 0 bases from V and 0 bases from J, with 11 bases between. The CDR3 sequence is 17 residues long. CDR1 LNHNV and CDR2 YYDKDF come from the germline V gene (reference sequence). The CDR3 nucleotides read TGTGCCACCAGCAGAGATGCAGGACCTTCGAACACCGGGGAGCTGTTTTTT. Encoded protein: CATSRDAGPSNTGELFF.

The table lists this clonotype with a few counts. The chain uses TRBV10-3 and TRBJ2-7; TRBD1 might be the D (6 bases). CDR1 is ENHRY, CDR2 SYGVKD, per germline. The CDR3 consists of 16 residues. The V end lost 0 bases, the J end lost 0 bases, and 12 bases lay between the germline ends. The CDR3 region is CAISESPRGSSYEQYF. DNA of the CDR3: TGTGCCATCAGTGAGTCGCCCAGGGGTTCCTCCTACGAGCAGTACTTC.

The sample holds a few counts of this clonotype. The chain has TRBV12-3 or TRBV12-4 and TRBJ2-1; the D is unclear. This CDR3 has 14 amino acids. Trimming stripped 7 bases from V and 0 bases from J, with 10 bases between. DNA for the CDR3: TGTGCCAGCACAGACTCGAGCTCCTACAATGAGCAGTTCTTC. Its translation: CASTDSSSYNEQFF.

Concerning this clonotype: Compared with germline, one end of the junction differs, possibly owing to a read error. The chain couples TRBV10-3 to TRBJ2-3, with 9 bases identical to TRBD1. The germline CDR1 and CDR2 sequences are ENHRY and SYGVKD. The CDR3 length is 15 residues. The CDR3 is CASSQQGATTDTQYF. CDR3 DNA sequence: TGTGCCAGCAGTCAACAGGGGGCCACCACAGATACGCAGTATTTT.

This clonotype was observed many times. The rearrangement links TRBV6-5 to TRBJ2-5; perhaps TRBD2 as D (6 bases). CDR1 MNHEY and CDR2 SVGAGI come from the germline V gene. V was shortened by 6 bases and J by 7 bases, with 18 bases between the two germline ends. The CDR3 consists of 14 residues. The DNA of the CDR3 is TGTGCCAGCAGATTGATGGGACTCTCCGGGACCCAGTACTTC. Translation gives CASRLMGLSGTQYF.